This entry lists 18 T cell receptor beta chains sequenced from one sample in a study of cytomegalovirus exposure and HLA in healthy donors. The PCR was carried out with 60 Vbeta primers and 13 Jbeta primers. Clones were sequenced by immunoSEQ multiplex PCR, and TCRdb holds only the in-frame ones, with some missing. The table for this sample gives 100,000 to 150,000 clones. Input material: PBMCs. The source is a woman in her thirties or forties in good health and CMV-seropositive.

The DNA for the CDR3 is TGTGCCAGCAGTCTTCTAGCGGGAGGGACCTACGAGCAGTACTTC. It is translated as CASSLLAGGTYEQYF. The rearrangement links TRBV28 to TRBJ2-7, with TRBD2 identical over 12 bases. Germline CDR1 MDHEN, CDR2 SYDVKM. CDR3 length: 15 amino acids. V was pared by 5 bases and J by 2 bases, with 4 bases of the junction left unmatched.

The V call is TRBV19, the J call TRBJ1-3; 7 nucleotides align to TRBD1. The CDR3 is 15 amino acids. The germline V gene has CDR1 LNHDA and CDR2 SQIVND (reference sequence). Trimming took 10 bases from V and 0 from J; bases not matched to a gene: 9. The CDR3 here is CATDPRTGSGNTIYF. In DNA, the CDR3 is TGTGCCACCGACCCTCGGACAGGCTCTGGAAACACCATATATTTT.

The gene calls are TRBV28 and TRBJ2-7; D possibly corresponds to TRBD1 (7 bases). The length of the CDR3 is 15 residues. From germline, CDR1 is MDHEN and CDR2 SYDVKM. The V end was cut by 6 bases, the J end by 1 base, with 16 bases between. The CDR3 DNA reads TGTGCCAGCAGGTCCCGACAGGGAGGATCCTACGAGCAGTACTTC. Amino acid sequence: CASRSRQGGSYEQYF.

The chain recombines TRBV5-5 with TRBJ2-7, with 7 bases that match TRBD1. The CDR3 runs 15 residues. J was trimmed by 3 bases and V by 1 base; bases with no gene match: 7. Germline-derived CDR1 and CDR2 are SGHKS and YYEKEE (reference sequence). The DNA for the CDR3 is TGTGCCAGCAGCTTGCAAAGGGGGCGATACTACGAGCAGTACTTC. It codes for CASSLQRGRYYEQYF.

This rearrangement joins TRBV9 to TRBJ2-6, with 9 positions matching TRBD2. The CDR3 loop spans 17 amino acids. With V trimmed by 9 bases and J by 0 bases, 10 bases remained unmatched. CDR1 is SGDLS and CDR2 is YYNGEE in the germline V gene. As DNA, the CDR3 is TGTGCCACCTCCAAACTAGCGGGTGACTCTGGGGCCAACGTCCTGACTTTC. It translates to CATSKLAGDSGANVLTF. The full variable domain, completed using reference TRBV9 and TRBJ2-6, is DSGVTQTPKHLITATGQRVTLRCSPRSGDLSVYWYQQSLDQGLQFLIQYYNGEERAKGNILERFSAQQFPDLHSELNLSSLELGDSALYFCATSKLAGDSGANVLTFGAGSRLTVL.

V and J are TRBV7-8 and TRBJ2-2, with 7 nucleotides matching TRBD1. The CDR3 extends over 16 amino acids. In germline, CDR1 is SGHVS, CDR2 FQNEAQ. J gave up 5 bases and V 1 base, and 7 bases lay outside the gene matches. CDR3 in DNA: TGTGCCAGCAGCTTAGTAGGTTTACAGGGGACCGGGGAGCTGTTTTTT. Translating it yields CASSLVGLQGTGELFF. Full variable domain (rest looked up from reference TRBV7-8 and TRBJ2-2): GAGVSQSPRYKVAKRGQDVALRCDPISGHVSLFWYQQALGQGPEFLTYFQNEAQLDKSGLPSDRFFAERPEGSVSTLKIQRTQQEDSAVYLCASSLVGLQGTGELFFGEGSRLTVL.

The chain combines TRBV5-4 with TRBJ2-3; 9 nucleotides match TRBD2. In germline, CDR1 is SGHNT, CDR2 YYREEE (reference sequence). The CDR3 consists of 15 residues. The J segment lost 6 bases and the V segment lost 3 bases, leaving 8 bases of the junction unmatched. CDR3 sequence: CASSWRGLASDTQYF. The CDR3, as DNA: TGTGCCAGCAGCTGGAGGGGACTAGCATCCGATACGCAGTATTTT.

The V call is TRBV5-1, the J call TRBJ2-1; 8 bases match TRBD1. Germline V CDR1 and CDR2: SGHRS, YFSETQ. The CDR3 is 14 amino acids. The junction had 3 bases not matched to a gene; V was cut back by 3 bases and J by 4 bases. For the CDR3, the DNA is TGCGCCAGCAGCTCGGACAGGGCTTACAATGAGCAGTTCTTC. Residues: CASSSDRAYNEQFF.

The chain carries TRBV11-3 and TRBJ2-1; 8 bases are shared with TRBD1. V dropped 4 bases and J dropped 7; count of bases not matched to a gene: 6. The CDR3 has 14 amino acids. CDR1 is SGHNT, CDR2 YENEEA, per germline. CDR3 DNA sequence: TGTGCCAGCAGCTCCGGGACAGGTGGGAATGAGCAGTTCTTC. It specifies CASSSGTGGNEQFF. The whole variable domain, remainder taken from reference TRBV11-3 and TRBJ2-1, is EAGVVQSPRYKIIEKKQPVAFWCNPISGHNTLYWYLQNLGQGPELLIRYENEEAVDDSQLPKDRFSAERLKGVDSTLKIQPAELGDSAVYLCASSSGTGGNEQFFGPGTRLTVL.

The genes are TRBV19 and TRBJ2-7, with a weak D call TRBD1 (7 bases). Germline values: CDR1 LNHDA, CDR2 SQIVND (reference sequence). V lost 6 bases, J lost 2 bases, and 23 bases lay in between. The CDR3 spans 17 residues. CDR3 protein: CASSNPATGRKTYEQYF. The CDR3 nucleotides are TGTGCCAGTAGCAACCCCGCGACAGGGAGGAAGACCTACGAGCAGTACTTC.

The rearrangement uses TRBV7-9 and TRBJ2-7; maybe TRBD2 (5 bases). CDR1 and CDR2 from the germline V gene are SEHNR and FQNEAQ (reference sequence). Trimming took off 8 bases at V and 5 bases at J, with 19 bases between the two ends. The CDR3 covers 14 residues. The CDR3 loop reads CASGSKAAGHEQYF. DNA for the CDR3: TGTGCCAGCGGTAGTAAAGCGGCAGGCCACGAGCAGTACTTC.

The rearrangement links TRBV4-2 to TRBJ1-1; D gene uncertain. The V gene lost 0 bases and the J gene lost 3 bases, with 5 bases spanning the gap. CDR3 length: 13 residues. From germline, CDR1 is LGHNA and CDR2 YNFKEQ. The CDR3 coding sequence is TGTGCCAGCAGCCAAGACGGGGACACTGAAGCTTTCTTT. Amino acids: CASSQDGDTEAFF.

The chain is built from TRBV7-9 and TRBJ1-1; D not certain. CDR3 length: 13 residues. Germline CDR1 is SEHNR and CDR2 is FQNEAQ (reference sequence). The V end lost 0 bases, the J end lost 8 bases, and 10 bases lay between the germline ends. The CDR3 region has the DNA TGTGCCAGCAGCTTAGCGCCTAGAATAGAAGCTTTCTTT. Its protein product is CASSLAPRIEAFF.

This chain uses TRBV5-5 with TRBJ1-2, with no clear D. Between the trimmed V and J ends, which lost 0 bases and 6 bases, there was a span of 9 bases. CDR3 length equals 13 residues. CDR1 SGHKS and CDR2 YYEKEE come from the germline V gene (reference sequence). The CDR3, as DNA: TGTGCCAGCAGCTTGGCAGGTCCTGATGGCTACACCTTC. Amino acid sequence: CASSLAGPDGYTF.

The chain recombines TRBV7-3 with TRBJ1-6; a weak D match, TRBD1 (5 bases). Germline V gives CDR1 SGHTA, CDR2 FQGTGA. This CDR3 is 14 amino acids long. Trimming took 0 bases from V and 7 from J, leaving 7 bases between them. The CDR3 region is CASSLTRGNSPLHF. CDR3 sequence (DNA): TGTGCCAGCAGCTTAACGCGGGGGAATTCACCCCTCCACTTT.

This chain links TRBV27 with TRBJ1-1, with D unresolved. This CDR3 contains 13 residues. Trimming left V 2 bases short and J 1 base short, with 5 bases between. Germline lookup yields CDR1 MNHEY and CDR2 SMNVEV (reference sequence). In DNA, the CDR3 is TGTGCCAGCAGTTTAGAGGGGAACACTGAAGCTTTCTTT. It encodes CASSLEGNTEAFF.

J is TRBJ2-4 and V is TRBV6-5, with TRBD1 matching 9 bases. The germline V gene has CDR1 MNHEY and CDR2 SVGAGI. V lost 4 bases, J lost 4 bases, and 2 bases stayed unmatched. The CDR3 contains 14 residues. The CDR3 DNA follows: TGTGCCAGCAGTTTCGGGACAGGGAAAAACATTCAGTACTTC. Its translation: CASSFGTGKNIQYF.

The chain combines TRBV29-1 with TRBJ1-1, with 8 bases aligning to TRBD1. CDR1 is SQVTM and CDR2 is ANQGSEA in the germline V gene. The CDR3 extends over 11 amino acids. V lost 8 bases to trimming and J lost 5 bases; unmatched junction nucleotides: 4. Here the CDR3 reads CSFNRGTEAFF. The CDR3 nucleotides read TGCAGCTTTAACAGGGGGACTGAAGCTTTCTTT. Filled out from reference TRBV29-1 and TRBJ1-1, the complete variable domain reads SAVISQKPSRDICQRGTSLTIQCQVDSQVTMMFWYRQQPGQSLTLIATANQGSEATYESGFVIDKFPISRPNLTFSTLTVSNMSPEDSSIYLCSFNRGTEAFFGQGTRLTVV.